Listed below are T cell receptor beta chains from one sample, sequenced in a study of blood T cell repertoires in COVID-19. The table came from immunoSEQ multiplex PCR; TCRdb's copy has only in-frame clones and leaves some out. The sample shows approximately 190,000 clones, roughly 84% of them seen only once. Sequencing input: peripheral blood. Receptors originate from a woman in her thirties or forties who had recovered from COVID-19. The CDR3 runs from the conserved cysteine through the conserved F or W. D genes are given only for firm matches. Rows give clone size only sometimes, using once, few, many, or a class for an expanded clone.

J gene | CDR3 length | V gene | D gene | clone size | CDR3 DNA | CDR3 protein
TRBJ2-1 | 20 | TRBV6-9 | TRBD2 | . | TGTGCCAGCAGCTTGGTCCCGGGACTAGCGGGAGGACGCTCCTACAATGAGCAGTTCTTC | CASSLVPGLAGGRSYNEQFF
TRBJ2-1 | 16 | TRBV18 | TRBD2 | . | TGTGCCAGCTCAAAACTCGGACTAGCGGGAGACAATGAGCAGTTCTTC | CASSKLGLAGDNEQFF
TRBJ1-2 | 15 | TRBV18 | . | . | TGTGCCAGCTCACCACCCGCGGGGGCTGGTGATGGCTACACCTTC | CASSPPAGAGDGYTF
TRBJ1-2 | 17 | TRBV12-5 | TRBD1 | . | TGTGCTAGTGGTTTTCACCCGGGACAGGGGGCGGACTATGGCTACACCTTC | CASGFHPGQGADYGYTF
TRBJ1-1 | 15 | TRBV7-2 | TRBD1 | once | TGTGCCAGCAGCTCACCCTATCAGGGGGGTGTCGGAGCTTTCTTT | CASSSPYQGGVGAFF
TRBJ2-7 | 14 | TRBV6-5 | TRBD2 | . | TGTGCCAGCAGGTTAGCGGGAGGGTCTGCTGAGCAGTACTTC | CASRLAGGSAEQYF
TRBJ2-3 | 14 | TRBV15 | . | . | TGTGCCACCAGCAGAGGTCCCCAGGCAGATACGCAGTATTTT | CATSRGPQADTQYF
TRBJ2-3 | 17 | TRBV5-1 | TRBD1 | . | TGCGCCAGCAGCTTGGGGCCGGGACAGGGAAGGACAGATACGCAGTATTTT | CASSLGPGQGRTDTQYF
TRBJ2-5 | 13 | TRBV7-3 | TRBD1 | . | TGTGCCCGCCCGGACAGGGGACAAGAGACCCAGTACTTC | CARPDRGQETQYF
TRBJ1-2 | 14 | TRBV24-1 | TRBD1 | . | TGTGCCACCAGTGCAGGACAGGATTCGGGCGGCTACACCTTC | CATSAGQDSGGYTF
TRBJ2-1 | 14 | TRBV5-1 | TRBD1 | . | TGCGCCAGCAGCCCTGGACAGGGGAGGGATGAGCAGTTCTTC | CASSPGQGRDEQFF
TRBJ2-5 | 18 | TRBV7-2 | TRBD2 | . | TGTGCCAGCAGCTTAGAGGGTCCTGGACTAGCGTCCCAAGAGACCCAGTACTTC | CASSLEGPGLASQETQYF
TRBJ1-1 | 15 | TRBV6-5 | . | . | TGTGCCAGCAGTTACGAGGGACAACCAAACACTGAAGCTTTCTTT | CASSYEGQPNTEAFF
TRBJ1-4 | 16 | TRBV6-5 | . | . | TGTGCCAGCAGTTTGGACAGACGGAACTCAAATGAAAAACTGTTTTTT | CASSLDRRNSNEKLFF
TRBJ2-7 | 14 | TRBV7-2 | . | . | TGTGCCAGCAGCAGCAGCAGACAGTCCTACGAGCAGTACTTC | CASSSSRQSYEQYF
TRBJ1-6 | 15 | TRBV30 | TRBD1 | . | TGTGCCTGGAGTGCCGGACAGGCCCTAGGGTCACCCCTCCACTTT | CAWSAGQALGSPLHF
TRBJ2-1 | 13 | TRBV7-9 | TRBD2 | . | TGTGCCAGCAGCTTCTCAGGACTAGCGGGAACGTTCTTC | CASSFSGLAGTFF
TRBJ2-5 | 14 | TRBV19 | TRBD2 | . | TGTGCCAGTAGCCCTAGCGGGAGGGGGGAGACCCAGTACTTC | CASSPSGRGETQYF
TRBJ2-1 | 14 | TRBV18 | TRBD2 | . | TGTGCCAGCTCACCGGAGCTAGCGGACAATGAGCAGTTCTTC | CASSPELADNEQFF
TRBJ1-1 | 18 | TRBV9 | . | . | TGTGCCAGCAGCGTAATGTGGGGTGAGACAGACATGAACACTGAAGCTTTCTTT | CASSVMWGETDMNTEAFF
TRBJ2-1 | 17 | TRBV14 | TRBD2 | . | TGTGCCAGCAGCCGGACTAGCGGGAGTGGCCCGGTAAGGGAGCAGTTCTTC | CASSRTSGSGPVREQFF
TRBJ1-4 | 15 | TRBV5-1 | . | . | TGCGCCAGCCGAAAGACGGGCAGGGGAGATGAAAAACTGTTTTTT | CASRKTGRGDEKLFF
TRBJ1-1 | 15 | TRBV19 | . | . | TGTGCCAGTAGTCCCCTGGGGGGGCCTGAGACTGAAGCTTTCTTT | CASSPLGGPETEAFF
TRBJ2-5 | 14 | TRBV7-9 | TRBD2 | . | TGTGCCAGCAGCTTAGGGACTAGCCGGGAGACCCAGTACTTC | CASSLGTSRETQYF
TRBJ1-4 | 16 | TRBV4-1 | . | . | TGCGCCAGCAGCCAAGACCCGGGGGTCCAGTCTGAAAAACTGTTTTTT | CASSQDPGVQSEKLFF
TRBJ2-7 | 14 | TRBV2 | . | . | TGTGCCAGCAGTGTTGGAGGGGTTTCGGGGGAGCAGTACTTC | CASSVGGVSGEQYF
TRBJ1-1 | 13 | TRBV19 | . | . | TGTGCCAGTAGTATTCTCTCTGACACTGAAGCTTTCTTT | CASSILSDTEAFF
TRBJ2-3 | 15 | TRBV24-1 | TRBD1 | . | TGTGCCACCAGTGATCAGGGGGTGGCCACAGATACGCAGTATTTT | CATSDQGVATDTQYF
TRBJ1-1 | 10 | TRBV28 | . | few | TGTGCCACTAAAGTTACTGAAGCTTTCTTT | CATKVTEAFF
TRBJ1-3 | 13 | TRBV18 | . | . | TGTGCCAGCTCATCGGTCTCTGGAAACACCATATATTTT | CASSSVSGNTIYF